The next 26 T cell receptor beta chains were all read from a single sample in a study of T-cell reconstitution after alpha-beta-depleted transplantation in children. As it was prepared, the TCRbeta library received unique molecular identifiers. TCRdb ran MiXCR on the PCR reads and lists one entry per CDR3 protein. The sample has about 4,900 distinct CDR3 sequences; 25% are singletons. The sequencing here drew on PBMCs, mostly from graft donor cells, taken 60 days after TCRalphabeta/CD19-depleted stem cell transplant. All receptors come from a boy under three years old who had a stem cell transplant for SCID, so the T cells may come from the graft donor.

This clonotype was counted ten times or more. This chain joins TRBV7-9 and TRBJ1-2; 8 bases agree with TRBD1. This CDR3 contains 15 residues. The junction had 8 bases not matched to a gene; V was cut back by 2 bases and J by 6 bases. Germline assignment: CDR1 SEHNR and CDR2 FQNEAQ (reference sequence). CDR3 sequence (DNA): TGTGCCAGCAGCTTAAATAACCAGGGGGCGCATGGCTACACCTTC. Residues: CASSLNNQGAHGYTF.

This clonotype was seen at least ten times. The chain links TRBV2 to TRBJ2-7; D uncertain. Trimming left V 6 bases short and J 4 bases short, with 10 bases between. The CDR3 sequence is 12 residues long. The germline CDR1 and CDR2 sequences are SNHLY and FYNNEI. CDR3 sequence reads: CASSVGFYEQYF. The CDR3 nucleotides are TGTGCCAGCAGCGTAGGATTTTACGAGCAGTACTTC.

This clonotype was observed a single time. This chain joins TRBV28 and TRBJ1-1; the D gene is possibly TRBD1 (5 bases). Germline CDR1 is MDHEN and CDR2 is SYDVKM. The CDR3 runs 15 residues. V lost 3 bases, J lost 1 base, and 12 bases lay in between. The DNA of the CDR3 is TGTGCCAGCAGTTTCTCGCAGGGTGCGAACACTGAAGCTTTCTTT. It encodes CASSFSQGANTEAFF.

In its sample, this clonotype was seen many times. The chain links TRBV5-1 to TRBJ1-2; D possibly corresponds to TRBD1 (6 bases). In germline, CDR1 is SGHRS, CDR2 YFSETQ. V was shortened by 2 bases and J by 4 bases, with 15 bases between the two germline ends. The CDR3 has 15 amino acids. CDR3 region: CASSFGGEFAYGYTF. The CDR3 nucleotides are TGCGCCAGCAGCTTCGGGGGCGAGTTTGCCTATGGCTACACCTTC. Full variable domain (missing parts from reference TRBV5-1 and TRBJ1-2): KAGVTQTPRYLIKTRGQQVTLSCSPISGHRSVSWYQQTPGQGLQFLFEYFSETQRNKGNFPGRFSGRQFSNSRSEMNVSTLELGDSALYLCASSFGGEFAYGYTFGSGTRLTVV.

This clonotype occurred many times. The chain recombines TRBV19 with TRBJ2-7; D perhaps matches TRBD2 (5 bases). Germline V gene sequence: CDR1 LNHDA, CDR2 SQIVND (reference sequence). This CDR3 has 14 residues. Trimming took 2 bases from V and 6 from J, leaving 14 bases between them. In DNA, the CDR3 is TGTGCCAGTAGTATAAGACTATCAGGACTCGAGCAGTACTTC. This sequence encodes CASSIRLSGLEQYF.

This clonotype is labeled as medium-sized. The chain joins TRBV5-6 to TRBJ2-7, with D possibly called TRBD1 or TRBD2 (6 bases each). The germline gives CDR1 SGHDT, CDR2 YYEEEE. V was clipped by 3 bases and J by 1 base, with 17 bases between them. CDR3 length: 16 residues. This chain's CDR3 is CASSWGSWGASYEQYF. For the CDR3, the DNA is TGTGCCAGCAGCTGGGGGTCGTGGGGGGCTTCCTACGAGCAGTACTTC. Combining the CDR3 with reference TRBV5-6 and TRBJ2-7 gives the whole variable domain DAGVTQSPTHLIKTRGQQVTLRCSPKSGHDTVSWYQQALGQGPQFIFQYYEEEERQRGNFPDRFSGHQFPNYSSELNVNALLLGDSALYLCASSWGSWGASYEQYFGPGTRLTVT.

Judged by abundance, this clonotype is medium-sized. V is TRBV7-9 and J is TRBJ1-1; D is uncertain. The CDR3 is 13 residues long. The germline CDR1 and CDR2 sequences are SEHNR and FQNEAQ (reference sequence). V lost 1 base and J 3 bases, leaving 6 bases between the germline ends. CDR3 amino acids: CASSLVADTEAFF. CDR3 DNA: TGTGCCAGCAGCTTAGTCGCGGACACTGAAGCTTTCTTT.

The rearrangement links TRBV20-1 to TRBJ2-3, with 8 positions matching TRBD1. Germline loops: CDR1 DFQATT, CDR2 SNEGSKA (reference sequence). Trimming removed 3 bases from V and 3 bases from J; junction bases left unmatched: 2. The CDR3 runs to 13 residues. The CDR3 reads CSASRQGTDTQYF. In DNA form, the CDR3 reads TGCAGTGCTAGCAGACAGGGGACAGATACGCAGTATTTT.

This clonotype is medium-sized. The chain links TRBV5-4 to TRBJ1-1; 7 bases line up with TRBD1. V shed 3 bases, J shed 0 bases, and the junction held 8 bases outside the gene matches. This CDR3 has 16 residues. CDR1 is SGHNT and CDR2 is YYREEE in the germline V gene (reference sequence). The CDR3 DNA reads as TGTGCCAGCAGCTCCGGGACAGTGAAAATGAACACTGAAGCTTTCTTT. It encodes CASSSGTVKMNTEAFF. Filled out from reference TRBV5-4 and TRBJ1-1, the complete variable domain reads ETGVTQSPTHLIKTRGQQVTLRCSSQSGHNTVSWYQQALGQGPQFIFQYYREEENGRGNFPPRFSGLQFPNYSSELNVNALELDDSALYLCASSSGTVKMNTEAFFGQGTRLTVV.

This chain connects TRBV5-1 to TRBJ1-4; 8 bases are a match to TRBD1. From germline, CDR1 is SGHRS and CDR2 YFSETQ. V shed 4 bases and J 8 bases; nucleotides not matched to a gene: 7. This CDR3 is 14 amino acids long. The DNA of the CDR3 is TGCGCCAGCAGCACCGACAGGGGAAGCGAAAAACTGTTTTTT. The encoded protein is CASSTDRGSEKLFF.

V usage is TRBV21-1 and J usage is TRBJ2-6; the table's D gene call, TRBD2, was not cross checked with the DNA. TRBV21-1 is described as a pseudogene. CDR3 length equals 17 residues. The CDR3 protein is CASSKARWDFTANVLTF. The CDR3 DNA is TGTGCCAGCAGCAAAGCTCGCTGGGACTTCACAGCCAACGTCCTGACTTTC.

This sequence joins TRBV4-2 and TRBJ1-6, with D possibly matching TRBD1 (5 bases). There are 14 residues in the CDR3. Deletions cut 2 bases from V and 17 bases from J, with 19 bases between. CDR1 LGHNA and CDR2 YNFKEQ come from the germline V gene. The CDR3 region is CASSQRGGNSPVHF. The CDR3 region has the DNA TGTGCCAGCAGCCAACGGGGGGGTAATTCTCCCGTCCACTTT.

This clonotype is labeled large. This chain connects TRBV18 to TRBJ2-3; tentatively, D is TRBD1 (6 bases). The CDR3 is 16 residues long. CDR1 is KGHSH and CDR2 is LQKENI in the germline V gene. V was cut by 1 base and J by 0 bases, with 11 bases left in between. CDR3 nucleotide sequence: TGTGCCAGCTCACCACTGGCAGGGGCGAGCACAGATACGCAGTATTTT. It specifies CASSPLAGASTDTQYF. Using reference TRBV18 and TRBJ2-3 for the parts outside the CDR3, the full variable domain is NAGVMQNPRHLVRRRGQEARLRCSPMKGHSHVYWYRQLPEEGLKFMVYLQKENIIDESGMPKERFSAEFPKEGPSILRIQQVVRGDSAAYFCASSPLAGASTDTQYFGPGTRLTVL.

This rearrangement joins TRBV12-3 or TRBV12-4 to TRBJ2-7, with D possibly being TRBD1 or TRBD2 (5 bases each). CDR3 size: 14 residues. Deletions cut 6 bases from V and 5 bases from J, with 17 bases between. CDR3 DNA: TGTGCCAGCAGCCTCATGGGGGATTACAACGAGCAGTACTTC. Translation gives CASSLMGDYNEQYF.

A few counts support this clonotype. The genes are TRBV6-2 or TRBV6-3 and TRBJ2-5; perhaps TRBD2 as D (5 bases). CDR3 size: 13 residues. Germline CDR1 MNHEY, CDR2 SVGEGT. The V end was cut by 3 bases, the J end by 2 bases, with 7 bases between. CDR3 sequence reads: CASSYRLQETQYF. The CDR3, as DNA: TGTGCCAGCAGTTATAGACTACAAGAGACCCAGTACTTC.

By proportion, this clonotype is medium-sized. The V call is TRBV5-6, the J call TRBJ2-5; D could derive from TRBD1 or TRBD2 (5 bases each). V was clipped by 4 bases and J by 9 bases, with 13 bases between them. Per germline, CDR1 SGHDT and CDR2 YYEEEE. This CDR3 contains 12 residues. The CDR3 DNA is TGTGCCAGCAGCCCGGGGCCCATTCCCCAGTACTTC. Translating gives CASSPGPIPQYF.

This clonotype is medium-sized (0.01 to 0.1%). The chain employs TRBV5-6 and TRBJ2-3; 7 bases map to TRBD2. V was clipped by 3 bases and J by 3 bases; unmatched bases: 13. This CDR3 has 17 amino acids. CDR1 is SGHDT, CDR2 YYEEEE, per germline. CDR3 coding DNA: TGTGCCAGCAGCTATATGAGGGCCGTGGGGGGGACAGATACGCAGTATTTT. This codes for CASSYMRAVGGTDTQYF.

This clonotype is judged medium-sized (0.01 to 0.1%). The chain carries TRBV28 and TRBJ1-5; no clear D. Trimming pared 8 bases from V and 3 bases from J, leaving 14 bases between. This CDR3 region has 14 residues. Germline CDR1 reads MDHEN; CDR2 reads SYDVKM. The CDR3 here is CASHGPVPNQPQHF. The CDR3 DNA reads as TGTGCCAGCCACGGACCGGTCCCCAATCAGCCCCAGCATTTT.

This clonotype was observed many times. The chain is built from TRBV19 and TRBJ2-7; D is undetermined. CDR1 is LNHDA and CDR2 is SQIVND in the germline V gene (reference sequence). CDR3 length equals 15 residues. The V gene lost 2 bases and the J gene lost 4 bases, with 15 bases spanning the gap. In nucleotides, the CDR3 is TGTGCCAGTAGTATAATCGGGTCGAGATTTTACGAGCAGTACTTC. Its translation is CASSIIGSRFYEQYF.

This clonotype was detected many times. CDR3: CASSLRVSEQYF. CDR3 DNA sequence: TGTGCCAGCAGCTTACGAGTCAGTGAGCAGTACTTC. The rearrangement joins TRBV7-9 to TRBJ2-7; D remains unclear. V lost 2 bases, J lost 7 bases, and 9 bases lay in between. The CDR3 has 12 amino acids. Germline loops: CDR1 SEHNR, CDR2 FQNEAQ (reference sequence).

In this sample, this clonotype turned up once. The rearrangement joins TRBV20-1 to TRBJ1-4; no clear D. Trimming left V 3 bases short and J 2 bases short, with 10 bases between. The V gene's germline CDR1 is DFQATT and CDR2 SNEGSKA (reference sequence). The CDR3 runs to 14 residues. CDR3 DNA: TGCAGTGCTAGCAAACGGGCGACTAATGAAAAACTGTTTTTT. Translated: CSASKRATNEKLFF.

This rearrangement joins TRBV13 to TRBJ2-5; D is perhaps TRBD1 or TRBD2 (5 bases each). The germline V gene encodes CDR1 PRHDT and CDR2 FYEKMQ (reference sequence). This CDR3 has 12 residues. The V gene lost 10 bases and the J gene lost 10 bases, with 19 bases spanning the gap. CDR3 DNA sequence: TGTGCCATGGGCCCGGGGCTCCTCCGCCAGTACTTC. This codes for CAMGPGLLRQYF.

This clonotype is medium-sized. The chain is built from TRBV28 and TRBJ2-7; possibly TRBD1 for D (6 bases). The CDR3 is 13 residues long. Germline V CDR1 and CDR2: MDHEN, SYDVKM. The ends were cut back, 10 bases at V and 2 bases at J, with 15 bases in the middle. Here the CDR3 DNA reads TGTGCCACCGAAGTAGACAGGCCCTACGAGCAGTACTTC. It specifies CATEVDRPYEQYF. Drawing the rest from reference TRBV28 and TRBJ2-7, the complete variable domain is DVKVTQSSRYLVKRTGEKVFLECVQDMDHENMFWYRQDPGLGLRLIYFSYDVKMKEKGDIPEGYSVSREKKERFSLILESASTNQTSMYLCATEVDRPYEQYFGPGTRLTVT.

This chain joins TRBV4-2 and TRBJ2-1; TRBD2 might be the D (6 bases). Trimming pared 10 bases from V and 5 bases from J, leaving 18 bases between. The CDR3 totals 14 residues. CDR1 and CDR2 from the germline V gene are LGHNA and YNFKEQ. CDR3 loop: CAMGSGGSNNEQFF. CDR3 sequence (DNA): TGTGCCATGGGCTCTGGGGGGTCAAACAATGAGCAGTTCTTC.

V and J are TRBV27 and TRBJ2-7, with D unresolved. Germline CDR1 MNHEY, CDR2 SMNVEV (reference sequence). The CDR3 loop spans 11 amino acids. Trimming cost V 6 bases and J 2 bases, with 5 bases left between them. The CDR3 coding sequence is TGTGCCAGCAGGAACACCTACGAGCAGTACTTC. It yields the protein CASRNTYEQYF.

The table lists this clonotype with many counts. The chain combines TRBV9 with TRBJ1-1, with 8 bases fitting TRBD1. Germline lookup yields CDR1 SGDLS and CDR2 YYNGEE. The length of the CDR3 is 14 residues. The trim removed 4 bases at V and 5 bases at J, leaving 7 bases unmatched. CDR3 nucleotide sequence: TGTGCCAGCAGCCCCGGCAGGGGGCGGACTGAAGCTTTCTTT. Protein product: CASSPGRGRTEAFF.